This is a list of T cell receptor beta chains from one sample in a study of T-cell reconstitution after alpha-beta-depleted transplantation in children. TCRdb reanalysed the PCR reads using MiXCR and keeps one entry per CDR3 protein. The sample lists about 240,000 distinct CDR3 sequences; roughly a quarter were seen once. This specimen consisted of PBMCs, obtained before TCRalphabeta/CD19-depleted stem cell transplant. Every receptor here comes from a girl aged 2-10 years with Fanconi anemia, due to receive a stem cell transplant. Both conserved end residues are part of each CDR3. The D gene is left open where the match is weak. Clone size is stated in some rows and not others, as once, few, many or a class when expanded.

>many|.|TRBV6-2/TRBV6-3|TRBJ2-6
CASKVSGANVLTF
TGTGCCAGCAAAGTCTCTGGGGCCAACGTCCTGACTTTC
>.|.|TRBV20-1|TRBJ2-5
CSARVQGREIETQYF
TGCAGTGCTAGAGTGCAGGGGCGCGAAATAGAGACCCAGTACTTC
>.|TRBD2|TRBV10-3|TRBJ2-1
CAVASGETNNEQFF
TGTGCCGTCGCTAGCGGCGAGACCAACAATGAGCAGTTCTTC
>.|.|TRBV20-1|TRBJ2-4
CSARVWEKVENIQYF
TGCAGTGCTAGGGTGTGGGAGAAGGTGGAAAACATTCAGTACTTC
>many|.|TRBV5-1|TRBJ2-2
CASSSDVAGELFF
TGCGCCAGCAGCTCCGACGTGGCCGGGGAGCTGTTTTTT
>few|.|TRBV24-1|TRBJ2-1
CATSERLAYSYNEQFF
TGTGCCACCAGTGAGCGCCTAGCTTACTCCTACAATGAGCAGTTCTTC
>many|TRBD2|TRBV12-3/TRBV12-4|TRBJ2-7
CASRKAGGRSYEQYF
TGTGCCAGCAGGAAAGCGGGGGGGCGCTCCTACGAGCAGTACTTC
>many|TRBD2|TRBV20-1|TRBJ2-1
CSASLLTSGRYNEQFF
TGCAGTGCTAGCCTATTAACTAGCGGGAGGTACAATGAGCAGTTCTTC
>many|.|TRBV12-3/TRBV12-4|TRBJ2-3
CASSLVGGRITDTQYF
TGTGCCAGCAGTTTAGTCGGGGGTAGGATCACAGATACGCAGTATTTT
>.|TRBD1|TRBV7-9|TRBJ2-1
CASTSGTATYNEQFF
TGTGCCAGCACCTCCGGGACAGCGACGTACAATGAGCAGTTCTTC
>.|TRBD1|TRBV20-1|TRBJ2-3
CSADGTGATDTQYF
TGCAGTGCTGACGGGACAGGGGCCACAGATACGCAGTATTTT
>.|.|TRBV21-1|TRBJ2-1
CASSGASEGEPTWNEQFF
TGTGCCAGCAGTGGGGCGTCGGAAGGGGAGCCCACATGGAATGAGCAGTTCTTC
>few|.|TRBV6-5|TRBJ2-3
CASSYSEGRGDTQYF
TGTGCCAGCAGTTACTCGGAGGGACGGGGGGATACGCAGTATTTT
>few|.|TRBV28|TRBJ2-2
CASSFRRAKLFF
TGTGCCAGCAGTTTTCGGAGGGCGAAGCTGTTTTTT
>many|.|TRBV20-1|TRBJ1-1
CSARAGGADTEAFF
TGCAGTGCTAGAGCGGGGGGCGCGGACACTGAAGCTTTCTTT
>many|TRBD2|TRBV29-1|TRBJ2-3
CSVEDPIGGSPADTQYF
TGCAGCGTTGAAGATCCCATTGGCGGGAGCCCCGCAGATACGCAGTATTTT
>many|TRBD2|TRBV10-2|TRBJ2-1
CASSEGSTSGRENEQFF
TGCGCCAGCAGTGAGGGCTCTACTAGCGGGAGGGAAAATGAGCAGTTCTTC
>.|.|TRBV5-1|TRBJ2-7
CASSLGDGIEQYF
TGCGCCAGCAGCTTGGGGGACGGTATAGAGCAGTACTTC
>.|.|TRBV20-1|TRBJ1-5
CSARGLGVYQPQHF
TGCAGTGCTAGAGGATTAGGAGTCTATCAGCCCCAGCATTTT
>few|.|TRBV20-1|TRBJ2-3
CSATSPRNPTDTQYF
TGCAGTGCGACCTCCCCCAGGAATCCCACAGATACGCAGTATTTT
>many|.|TRBV30|TRBJ2-2
CAWSNSTRNTGELFF
TGTGCCTGGAGCAACAGTACGCGGAACACCGGGGAGCTGTTTTTT
>once|.|TRBV28|TRBJ2-3
CASLKLGVAGTQYF
TGTGCCAGCTTAAAACTCGGGGTGGCAGGTACGCAGTATTTT
>.|.|TRBV6-4|TRBJ2-3
CASSDTGSTDTQYF
TGTGCCAGCAGTGACACGGGTAGCACAGATACGCAGTATTTT
>many|TRBD1|TRBV28|TRBJ2-7
CASSGSGQVSYEQYF
TGTGCCAGCAGTGGCTCGGGACAGGTCTCCTACGAGCAGTACTTC
>.|TRBD1|TRBV25-1|TRBJ2-7
CASRRQGSYEQYF
TGTGCCAGCCGCAGACAGGGATCCTACGAGCAGTACTTC
>.|.|TRBV6-1|TRBJ1-5
CASSVLQGNQPQHF
TGTGCCAGCAGTGTCCTCCAGGGCAATCAGCCCCAGCATTTT
>many|.|TRBV5-6|TRBJ1-5
CASSLTGTNQPQHF
TGTGCCAGCAGCTTGACAGGGACGAATCAGCCCCAGCATTTT
>few|.|TRBV5-6|TRBJ1-1
CASSPRRNTEAFF
TGTGCCAGCAGTCCACGGAGGAACACTGAAGCTTTCTTT
>few|.|TRBV20-1|TRBJ2-7
CSAADRYEQYF
TGCAGTGCTGCCGACCGCTACGAGCAGTACTTC
>many|TRBD1|TRBV10-3|TRBJ2-5
CAISGQGTETQYF
TGTGCCATCAGTGGACAGGGGACGGAGACCCAGTACTTC
>few|.|TRBV2|TRBJ2-1
CASSILARSYNEQFF
TGTGCCAGCTCAATCCTAGCCCGGTCCTACAATGAGCAGTTCTTC